The clone carrying this T cell receptor beta chain has a count of ten or more. Its antigen is unidentified. RNA transcripts were the template for amplifying TCR beta CDR3 regions. First-round RT-PCR with HTBI primers amplified the TCR CDR3 region. TCRdb re-called the multiplex PCR reads with MiXCR, one entry per CDR3 protein. Of hundreds of thousands of distinct CDR3 sequences listed, around 15% are singletons. Disease lasting under 3 months, a NOSPECS grade of at least 4, and a Clinical Activity Score of at least 3 were features of the ophthalmopathy patients. Clinicians diagnosed patients from clinical symptoms, serum thyroxine and TRAb, thyroid ultrasound and orbital computed tomography. This CDR3 contains 13 residues. V was trimmed by 0 bases and J by 4 bases, leaving 9 bases between them. Germline CDR1 reads DFQATT; CDR2 reads SNEGSKA (reference sequence). The sample belongs to a study of T cells in Graves' hyperthyroidism and ophthalmopathy.

Study findings and constraints: Ophthalmopathy was separated from stable hyperthyroidism by a 13 V-J model.

Source material: blood. The chain joins TRBV20-1 to TRBJ1-2, with D perhaps TRBD1 (6 bases). This TCR derives from a man in his late teens or twenties with Graves' ophthalmopathy. The CDR3 nucleotides are TGCAGTGCTAGAGACACAGGGACCTATGGCTACACCTTC. Translating gives CSARDTGTYGYTF.